This entry is about one TCR beta chain. Germline assignment: CDR1 SEHNR and CDR2 FQNEAQ (reference sequence). The CDR3 length is 10 residues. Researchers ran the PCR with 60 Vbeta and 13 Jbeta primers. Assay: immunoSEQ multiplex PCR; the TCRdb copy retains only in-frame clones and omits some. The data hold about 200,000 clones, with 65% to 90% observed a single time. The data belong to a study of cytomegalovirus exposure and HLA in healthy donors. The source material was PBMCs. The source of this sequence is a woman in her twenties or thirties in good health and CMV-seronegative. This chain joins TRBV7-9 and TRBJ1-2; D uncertain. The chain's CDR3 is CSGGPYGYTF. CDR3 sequence (DNA): TGTTCCGGCGGTCCCTATGGCTACACCTTC. Complete variable domain (other parts from reference TRBV7-9 and TRBJ1-2): DTGVSQNPRHKITKRGQNVTFRCDPISEHNRLYWYRQTLGQGPEFLTYFQNEAQLEKSRLLSDRFSAERPKGSFSTLEIQRTEQGDSAMYLCSGGPYGYTFGSGTRLTVV.